The sequence of this T cell receptor (beta chain) was determined in a study of cytomegalovirus exposure and HLA in healthy donors. Study background: Out of 150 million to 200 million T cells, an earlier analysis found about 120 million unique TCR beta sequences in total.

Use of 60 Vbeta and 13 Jbeta primers characterized the PCR. The method was immunoSEQ multiplex PCR; TCRdb's version includes in-frame clones alone and lacks a portion of them. Of 110,000 to 150,000 clones in the sample, 78% are singletons; the top ten hold less than 3.5%. The table lists this clone with a few counts. The antigen remains undetermined. Germline V gene sequence: CDR1 MNHEY, CDR2 SVGAGI. V gave up 5 bases and J gave up 3 bases, with 5 bases separating them. The CDR3 length is 12 residues. The study's findings and limits: Common viral pathogens seemed, in a later analysis, to connect with several of the most significant clusters.

The source is a male donor in good health and CMV-seronegative. Sequencing input: PBMCs. The rearrangement uses TRBV6-5 and TRBJ2-1; perhaps TRBD1 as D (5 bases). DNA of the CDR3: TGTGCCAGCAGTACAGGCTACAATGAGCAGTTCTTC. Translating it yields CASSTGYNEQFF.